These 23 T cell receptor beta chains were sequenced from one sample in a study of shared clonotypes between healthy human individuals. Clones were sequenced by immunoSEQ multiplex PCR, and TCRdb holds only the in-frame ones, with some missing. The table includes about 2.3 million clones, approximately 93% detected once. Input material: naive CD4+ T cells from PBMCs. Documented subset: CD45RA+ positively selected. The receptors come from a man between 18 and 35 years old in good health. Some clones in this sample may be carry-over from other donors' samples.

The rearrangement joins TRBV6-1 to TRBJ1-2, with D possibly matching TRBD1 (5 bases). The CDR3 extends over 15 amino acids. Germline CDR1 reads MNHNS; CDR2 reads SASEGT. V was cut by 2 bases and J by 4 bases, with 14 bases left in between. The chain's CDR3 is CASSERGQGSYGYTF. The CDR3 DNA reads TGTGCCAGCAGTGAACGTGGGCAGGGTTCCTATGGCTACACCTTC.

The chain recombines TRBV7-9 with TRBJ2-7, with 10 positions matching TRBD1. In germline, CDR1 is SEHNR, CDR2 FQNEAQ (reference sequence). The V and J ends lost 0 bases and 5 bases, in that order; junction bases with no gene match: 1. This CDR3 has 14 residues. Written as DNA, the CDR3 is TGTGCCAGCAGCTTAGCAGGGACAGGGGACGAGCAGTACTTC. Encoded protein: CASSLAGTGDEQYF.

The J gene is TRBJ1-4, the V gene TRBV19; 9 positions match TRBD1. The ends lost 10 bases at V and 7 bases at J; junction bases unmatched: 19. Germline CDR1 LNHDA, CDR2 SQIVND (reference sequence). CDR3 length: 17 amino acids. The CDR3 region is CATTQGAGFGRTEKLFF. Here the CDR3 DNA reads TGTGCCACTACACAGGGGGCCGGGTTCGGACGGACTGAAAAACTGTTTTTT.

V and J are TRBV4-1 and TRBJ1-5; no clear D. The CDR3 spans 17 residues. V was trimmed by 0 bases and J by 1 base, leaving 13 bases between them. The germline CDR1 and CDR2 sequences are MGHRA and YSYEKL. The CDR3 nucleotides are TGCGCCAGCAGCCAAGAGTATAAGGGTCGAAGCAATCAGCCCCAGCATTTT. Translating gives CASSQEYKGRSNQPQHF.

J is TRBJ2-5 and V is TRBV11-2; 10 bases are shared with TRBD1. This CDR3 is built from 16 residues. Trimming took 5 bases from V and 5 from J; bases not matched to a gene: 11. From germline, CDR1 is SGHAT and CDR2 FQNNGV. This chain's CDR3 is CASSPGDRGVVETQYF. DNA for the CDR3: TGTGCCAGCAGCCCGGGGGACAGGGGAGTTGTGGAGACCCAGTACTTC.

The rearrangement joins TRBV23-1 to TRBJ2-7, with D perhaps TRBD1 or TRBD2 (5 bases each). TRBV23-1 is known as an ORF, though its function is uncertain. Trimming took off 3 bases at V and 3 bases at J, with 12 bases between the two ends. CDR3 size: 14 residues. The CDR3 reads CASSQPGTCYEQYF. The CDR3 DNA reads TGCGCCAGCAGTCAGCCAGGGACCTGCTACGAGCAGTACTTC.

The V and J genes are TRBV29-1 and TRBJ1-1, with a tentative D call TRBD1 (5 bases). Germline V gene data show CDR1 as SQVTM and CDR2 as ANQGSEA. The CDR3 contains 14 residues. Trimming took off 2 bases at V and 6 bases at J, with 16 bases between the two ends. CDR3 nucleotide sequence: TGCAGCGTTGAAACGGGGATAAGGGGAGCTGAAGCTTTCTTT. Its translation is CSVETGIRGAEAFF.

The chain has TRBV7-9 and TRBJ2-5; D is unresolved. V lost 7 bases to trimming and J lost 3 bases, with 6 bases between them. The germline gives CDR1 SEHNR, CDR2 FQNEAQ (reference sequence). The CDR3 is 11 residues long. CDR3 in amino acids: CASTKEETQYF. Written as DNA, the CDR3 is TGTGCCAGCACCAAAGAAGAGACCCAGTACTTC.

CDR3 nucleotides: TGCGCCAGCAGCGAAACCGGGACACCGCACACCGGGGAGCTGTTTTTT. Its protein product is CASSETGTPHTGELFF. The rearrangement joins TRBV5-1 to TRBJ2-2; maybe TRBD1 (6 bases). Germline CDR1 is SGHRS and CDR2 is YFSETQ. Trimming removed 4 bases at V and 3 bases at J, with 16 bases between. This CDR3 spans 16 amino acids.

The rearrangement links TRBV19 to TRBJ2-5, with D perhaps TRBD1 (7 bases). The CDR3 is 15 residues long. V shed 7 bases and J shed 4 bases, with 19 bases lying between them. The V gene's germline CDR1 is LNHDA and CDR2 SQIVND (reference sequence). CDR3 in amino acids: CASTTTGQGGETQYF. The CDR3 coding sequence is TGTGCCAGTACTACGACTGGCCAGGGGGGAGAGACCCAGTACTTC.

This rearrangement joins TRBV11-2 to TRBJ2-7; D is unresolved. The CDR3 length is 12 residues. Trimming pared 0 bases from V and 6 bases from J, leaving 6 bases between. CDR1 SGHAT and CDR2 FQNNGV come from the germline V gene. CDR3 nucleotide sequence: TGTGCCAGCAGCTTAGACACCCCCGAGCAGTACTTC. Residues: CASSLDTPEQYF.

J is TRBJ2-7 and V is TRBV7-3, with D possibly being TRBD1 (5 bases). The germline gives CDR1 SGHTA, CDR2 FQGTGA. The CDR3 contains 16 residues. V gave up 5 bases and J gave up 9 bases, with 26 bases separating them. The CDR3 loop reads CASSASAGQETLGQYF. As DNA, the CDR3 is TGTGCCAGCAGCGCTTCCGCAGGGCAGGAGACCTTGGGGCAGTACTTC.

The chain employs TRBV5-1 and TRBJ1-2; 7 nucleotides align to TRBD1. The V gene end was trimmed by 0 bases and the J gene end by 8 bases; junction bases not matched to a gene: 7. The CDR3 is 14 residues long. Per germline, CDR1 SGHRS and CDR2 YFSETQ. The CDR3 protein is CASSLEGAGGGYTF. DNA of the CDR3: TGCGCCAGCAGCTTGGAGGGGGCAGGAGGAGGCTACACCTTC.

The chain combines TRBV19 with TRBJ2-7; TRBD1 aligns across 7 bases. The CDR3 loop spans 13 amino acids. Germline trimming cut 6 bases from V and 3 bases from J; bases unmatched to any gene: 5. Germline V gives CDR1 LNHDA, CDR2 SQIVND (reference sequence). The CDR3 sequence: CASSRRQGYEQYF. The CDR3 coding sequence is TGTGCCAGTAGCCGACGACAGGGCTACGAGCAGTACTTC.

The chain has TRBV7-2 and TRBJ2-5; possible D gene TRBD2, 6 bases. Trimming shortened V by 1 base and J by 1 base, and 10 bases separated the two germline ends. The CDR3 spans 15 residues. The germline CDR1 and CDR2 sequences are SGHTA and FQGNSA. Here the CDR3 DNA reads TGTGCCAGCAGCTTAGGACGGGAGATCCAAGAGACCCAGTACTTC. This translates into CASSLGREIQETQYF.

A word on this clone: The same CDR3 arises from other DNA sequences in this sample as well. This chain's CDR3 is CASSIGANTEAFF. The CDR3, as DNA: TGTGCCAGTAGTATAGGCGCGAACACTGAAGCTTTCTTT. This sequence joins TRBV19 and TRBJ1-1; D unresolved. Germline assignment: CDR1 LNHDA and CDR2 SQIVND (reference sequence). V was clipped by 1 base and J by 1 base, with 4 bases between them. The CDR3 sequence is 13 residues long. The full variable domain, its missing parts supplied by reference TRBV19 and TRBJ1-1, is DGGITQSPKYLFRKEGQNVTLSCEQNLNHDAMYWYRQDPGQGLRLIYYSQIVNDFQKGDIAEGYSVSREKKESFPLTVTSAQKNPTAFYLCASSIGANTEAFFGQGTRLTVV.

The chain's CDR3 is CASSRTVSNTEAFF. DNA for the CDR3: TGTGCCAGTAGTCGGACAGTCTCGAACACTGAAGCTTTCTTT. V is TRBV19 and J is TRBJ1-1; perhaps TRBD1 as D (6 bases). This CDR3 region has 14 residues. Germline lookup yields CDR1 LNHDA and CDR2 SQIVND (reference sequence). V lost 5 bases, J lost 1 base, and 11 bases lay in between. Supplemented by reference TRBV19 and TRBJ1-1, the full variable domain reads DGGITQSPKYLFRKEGQNVTLSCEQNLNHDAMYWYRQDPGQGLRLIYYSQIVNDFQKGDIAEGYSVSREKKESFPLTVTSAQKNPTAFYLCASSRTVSNTEAFFGQGTRLTVV.

The chain joins TRBV4-1 to TRBJ1-4; possible D gene TRBD1, 5 bases. The CDR3 covers 17 residues. V dropped 7 bases and J dropped 8 bases, with 26 bases sitting between them. Germline V gene data show CDR1 as MGHRA and CDR2 as YSYEKL. The CDR3 here is CASTPKVRGQGFEKLFF. In DNA, the CDR3 is TGCGCCAGCACCCCTAAAGTCCGTGGGCAGGGTTTCGAAAAACTGTTTTTT.

This sequence joins TRBV5-1 and TRBJ1-2; maybe TRBD1 (5 bases). V lost 4 bases to trimming and J lost 0 bases, with 13 bases between them. The CDR3 length is 15 residues. The germline V gene encodes CDR1 SGHRS and CDR2 YFSETQ. The CDR3 loop is CASSRGTEANYGYTF. The CDR3 coding sequence is TGCGCCAGCAGCCGGGGGACGGAAGCTAACTATGGCTACACCTTC.

This chain uses TRBV7-2 with TRBJ2-5; 9 nucleotides line up with TRBD2. Germline trimming cut 0 bases from V and 3 bases from J; bases unmatched to any gene: 5. Looked up from germline, CDR1 is SGHTA and CDR2 is FQGNSA. This CDR3 comprises 16 residues. This CDR3 is CASSLAVSGGEETQYF. CDR3 DNA sequence: TGTGCCAGCAGCTTAGCTGTTAGCGGGGGAGAAGAGACCCAGTACTTC.

This rearrangement joins TRBV28 to TRBJ1-2; no clear D. V was pared by 5 bases and J by 6 bases, with 16 bases between. CDR1 MDHEN and CDR2 SYDVKM come from the germline V gene. This CDR3 spans 14 amino acids. This CDR3 is CASSSGLGLDGYTF. CDR3 DNA sequence: TGTGCCAGCAGTAGTGGACTGGGCCTAGATGGCTACACCTTC.

The chain carries TRBV11-3 and TRBJ1-1; D possibly corresponds to TRBD1 (6 bases). Trimming removed 3 bases from V and 1 base from J, with 12 bases in between. CDR1 is SGHNT and CDR2 is YENEEA in the germline V gene. The CDR3 is 15 residues long. CDR3 sequence (DNA): TGTGCCAGCAGCTTCGGGGGGGCCGCGAACACTGAAGCTTTCTTT. It codes for CASSFGGAANTEAFF.

The chain joins TRBV5-1 to TRBJ2-3; 16 positions match TRBD2. Germline CDR1 reads SGHRS; CDR2 reads YFSETQ. V dropped 4 bases and J dropped 5; count of bases not matched to a gene: 10. The CDR3 is made up of 18 amino acids. As DNA, the CDR3 is TGCGCCAGCAGCCCAGGGACTAGCGGGAGGGCCGGGATAGATACGCAGTATTTT. Residues: CASSPGTSGRAGIDTQYF.